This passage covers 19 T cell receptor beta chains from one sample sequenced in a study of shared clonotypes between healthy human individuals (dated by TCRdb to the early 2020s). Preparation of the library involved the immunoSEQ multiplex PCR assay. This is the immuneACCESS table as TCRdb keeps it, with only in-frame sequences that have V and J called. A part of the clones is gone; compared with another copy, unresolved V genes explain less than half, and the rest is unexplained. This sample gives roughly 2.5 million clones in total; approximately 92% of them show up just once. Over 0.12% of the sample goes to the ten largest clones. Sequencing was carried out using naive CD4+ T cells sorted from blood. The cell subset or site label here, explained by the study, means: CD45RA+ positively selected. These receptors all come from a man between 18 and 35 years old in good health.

The CDR3 sequence is CASSQEGGPTYEQYF. The CDR3 nucleotides are TGCGCCAGCAGCCAAGAGGGAGGACCCACCTACGAGCAGTACTTC. The genes are TRBV4-3 and TRBJ2-7; perhaps TRBD2 as D (6 bases). The V end lost 0 bases, the J end lost 2 bases, and 11 bases lay between the germline ends. In germline, CDR1 is LGHNA, CDR2 YSLEER. The CDR3 has 15 amino acids.

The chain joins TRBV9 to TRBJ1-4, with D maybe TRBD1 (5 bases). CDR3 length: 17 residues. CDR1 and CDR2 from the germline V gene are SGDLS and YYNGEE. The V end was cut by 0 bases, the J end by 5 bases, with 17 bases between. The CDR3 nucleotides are TGTGCCAGCAGCGTAGTAGGGGAAATGGGGGTGAATGAAAAACTGTTTTTT. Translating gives CASSVVGEMGVNEKLFF. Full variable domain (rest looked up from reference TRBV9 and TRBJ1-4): DSGVTQTPKHLITATGQRVTLRCSPRSGDLSVYWYQQSLDQGLQFLIQYYNGEERAKGNILERFSAQQFPDLHSELNLSSLELGDSALYFCASSVVGEMGVNEKLFFGSGTQLSVL.

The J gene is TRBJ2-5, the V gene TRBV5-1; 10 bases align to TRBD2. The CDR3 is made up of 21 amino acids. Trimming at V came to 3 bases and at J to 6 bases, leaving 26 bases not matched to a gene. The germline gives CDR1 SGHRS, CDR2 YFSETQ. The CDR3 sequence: CASSSLEGGLGASGRRQTQYF. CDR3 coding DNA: TGCGCCAGCAGCTCCCTGGAAGGGGGGCTTGGGGCTAGCGGGAGACGGCAGACCCAGTACTTC.

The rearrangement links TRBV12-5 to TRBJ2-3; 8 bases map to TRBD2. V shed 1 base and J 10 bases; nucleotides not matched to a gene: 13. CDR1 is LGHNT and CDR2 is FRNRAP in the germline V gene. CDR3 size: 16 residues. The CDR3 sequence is CASGLERPTTSVSQYF. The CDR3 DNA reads TGTGCTAGTGGTTTGGAGCGACCCACGACTAGCGTGTCGCAGTATTTT.

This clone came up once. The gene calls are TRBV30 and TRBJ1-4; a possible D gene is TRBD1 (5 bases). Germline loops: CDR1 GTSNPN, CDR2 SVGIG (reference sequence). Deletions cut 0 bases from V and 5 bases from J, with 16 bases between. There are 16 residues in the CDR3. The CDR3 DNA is TGTGCCTGGAGTGTCATACCGGGACCGCCAAATGAAAAACTGTTTTTT. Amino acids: CAWSVIPGPPNEKLFF.

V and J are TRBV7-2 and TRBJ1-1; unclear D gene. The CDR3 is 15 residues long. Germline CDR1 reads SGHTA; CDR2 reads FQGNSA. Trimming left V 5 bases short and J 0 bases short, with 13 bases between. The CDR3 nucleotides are TGTGCCAGCAGCCCCCTGGGGATTATGAACACTGAAGCTTTCTTT. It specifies CASSPLGIMNTEAFF.

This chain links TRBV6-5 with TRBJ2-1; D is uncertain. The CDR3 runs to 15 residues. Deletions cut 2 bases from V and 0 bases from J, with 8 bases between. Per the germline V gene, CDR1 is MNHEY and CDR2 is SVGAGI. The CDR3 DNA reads TGTGCCAGCAGTTACCAGCAGCCCTCCTACAATGAGCAGTTCTTC. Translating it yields CASSYQQPSYNEQFF.

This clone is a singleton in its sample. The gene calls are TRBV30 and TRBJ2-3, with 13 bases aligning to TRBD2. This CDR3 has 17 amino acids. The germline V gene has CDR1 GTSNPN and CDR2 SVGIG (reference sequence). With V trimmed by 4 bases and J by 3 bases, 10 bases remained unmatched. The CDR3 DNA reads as TGTGCCTGGACCCTCTCTCGGACTAGCGGGAGTACAGATACGCAGTATTTT. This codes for CAWTLSRTSGSTDTQYF.

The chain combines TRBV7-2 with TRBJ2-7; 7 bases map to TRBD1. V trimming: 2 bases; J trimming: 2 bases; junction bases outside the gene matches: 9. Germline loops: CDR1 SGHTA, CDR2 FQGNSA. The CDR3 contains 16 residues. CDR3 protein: CASSLFSRTGTYEQYF. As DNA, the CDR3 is TGTGCCAGCAGCTTATTTTCCCGGACAGGAACCTACGAGCAGTACTTC.

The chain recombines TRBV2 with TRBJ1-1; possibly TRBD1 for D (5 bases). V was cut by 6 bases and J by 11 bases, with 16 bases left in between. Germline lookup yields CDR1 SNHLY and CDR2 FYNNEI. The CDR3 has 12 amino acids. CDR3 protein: CASRPQGLEAFF. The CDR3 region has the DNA TGTGCCAGCAGACCCCAGGGCCTTGAGGCTTTCTTT.

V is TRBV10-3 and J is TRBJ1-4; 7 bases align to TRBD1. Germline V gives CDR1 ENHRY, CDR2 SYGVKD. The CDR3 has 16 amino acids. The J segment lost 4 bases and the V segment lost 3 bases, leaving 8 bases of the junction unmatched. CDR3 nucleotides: TGTGCCATCAGTGACGGGACAGTGCGCAATAATGAAAAACTGTTTTTT. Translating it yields CAISDGTVRNNEKLFF.

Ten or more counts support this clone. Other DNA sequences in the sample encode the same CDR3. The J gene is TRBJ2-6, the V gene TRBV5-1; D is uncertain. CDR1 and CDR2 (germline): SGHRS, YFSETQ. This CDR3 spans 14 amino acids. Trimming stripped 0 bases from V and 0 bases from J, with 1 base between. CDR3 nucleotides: TGCGCCAGCAGCTTGGGCTCTGGGGCCAACGTCCTGACTTTC. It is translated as CASSLGSGANVLTF. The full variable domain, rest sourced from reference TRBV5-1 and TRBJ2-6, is KAGVTQTPRYLIKTRGQQVTLSCSPISGHRSVSWYQQTPGQGLQFLFEYFSETQRNKGNFPGRFSGRQFSNSRSEMNVSTLELGDSALYLCASSLGSGANVLTFGAGSRLTVL.

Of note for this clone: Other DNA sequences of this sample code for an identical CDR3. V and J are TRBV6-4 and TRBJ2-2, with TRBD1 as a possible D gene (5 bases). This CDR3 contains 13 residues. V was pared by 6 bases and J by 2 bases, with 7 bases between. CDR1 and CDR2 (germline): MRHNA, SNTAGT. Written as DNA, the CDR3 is TGTGCCAGCAGGGGGCCTAACACCGGGGAGCTGTTTTTT. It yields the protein CASRGPNTGELFF.

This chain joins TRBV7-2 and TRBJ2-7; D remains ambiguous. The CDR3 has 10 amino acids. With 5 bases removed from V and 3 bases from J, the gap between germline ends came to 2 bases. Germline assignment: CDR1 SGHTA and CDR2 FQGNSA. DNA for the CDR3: TGTGCCAGCAGCAACTACGAGCAGTACTTC. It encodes CASSNYEQYF. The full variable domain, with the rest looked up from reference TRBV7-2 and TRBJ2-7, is GAGVSQSPSNKVTEKGKDVELRCDPISGHTALYWYRQSLGQGLEFLIYFQGNSAPDKSGLPSDRFSAERTGGSVSTLTIQRTQQEDSAVYLCASSNYEQYFGPGTRLTVT.

In DNA, the CDR3 is TGTGCCAGCAGTGAGGGACAGTTCTCAACTAATGAAAAACTGTTTTTT. Amino acid sequence: CASSEGQFSTNEKLFF. The chain joins TRBV25-1 to TRBJ1-4; 7 nucleotides align to TRBD1. V shed 3 bases, J shed 0 bases, and the junction held 4 bases outside the gene matches. The CDR3 has 16 residues. Germline CDR1 is MGHDK and CDR2 is SYGVNS.

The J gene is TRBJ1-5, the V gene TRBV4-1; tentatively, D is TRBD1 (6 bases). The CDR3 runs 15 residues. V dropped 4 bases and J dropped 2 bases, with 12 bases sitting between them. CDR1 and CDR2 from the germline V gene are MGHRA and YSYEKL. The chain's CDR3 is CASSPQGLGNQPQHF. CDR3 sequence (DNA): TGCGCCAGCAGCCCACAGGGATTAGGCAATCAGCCCCAGCATTTT.

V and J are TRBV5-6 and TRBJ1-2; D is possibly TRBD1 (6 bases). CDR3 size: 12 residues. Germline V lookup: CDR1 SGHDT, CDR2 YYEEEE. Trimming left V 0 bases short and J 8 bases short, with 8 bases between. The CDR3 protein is CASSLEGQGYTF. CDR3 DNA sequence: TGTGCCAGCAGCTTGGAAGGACAGGGCTACACCTTC.

CDR3 DNA: TGTGCCAGCAGCCTTTCTAGCGGGAGGTCAGGGGAGACCCAGTACTTC. Residues: CASSLSSGRSGETQYF. V usage is TRBV9 and J usage is TRBJ2-5; 11 positions agree with TRBD2. Germline V gene sequence: CDR1 SGDLS, CDR2 YYNGEE. The CDR3 loop spans 16 amino acids. Trimming cost V 4 bases and J 5 bases; bases outside gene matches: 10. The full variable domain, rest sourced from reference TRBV9 and TRBJ2-5, is DSGVTQTPKHLITATGQRVTLRCSPRSGDLSVYWYQQSLDQGLQFLIQYYNGEERAKGNILERFSAQQFPDLHSELNLSSLELGDSALYFCASSLSSGRSGETQYFGPGTRLLVL.

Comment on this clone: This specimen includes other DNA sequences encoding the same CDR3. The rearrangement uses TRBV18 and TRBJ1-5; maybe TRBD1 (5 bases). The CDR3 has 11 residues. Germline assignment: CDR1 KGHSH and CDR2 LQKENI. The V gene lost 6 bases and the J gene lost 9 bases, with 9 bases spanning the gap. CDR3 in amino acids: CASSSGGPQHF. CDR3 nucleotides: TGTGCCAGCTCGTCGGGGGGGCCCCAGCATTTT.